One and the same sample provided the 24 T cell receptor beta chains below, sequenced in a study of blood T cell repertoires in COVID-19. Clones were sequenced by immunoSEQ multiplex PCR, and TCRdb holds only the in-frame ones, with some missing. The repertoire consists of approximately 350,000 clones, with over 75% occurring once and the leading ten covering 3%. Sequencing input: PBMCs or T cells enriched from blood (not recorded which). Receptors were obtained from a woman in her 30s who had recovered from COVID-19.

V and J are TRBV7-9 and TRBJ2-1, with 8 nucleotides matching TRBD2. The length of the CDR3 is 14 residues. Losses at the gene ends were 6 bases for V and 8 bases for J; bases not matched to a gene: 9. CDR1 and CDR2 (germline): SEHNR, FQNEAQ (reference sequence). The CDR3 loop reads CASRTPPAGDEQFF. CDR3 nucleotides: TGTGCCAGCAGAACCCCTCCAGCGGGAGATGAGCAGTTCTTC. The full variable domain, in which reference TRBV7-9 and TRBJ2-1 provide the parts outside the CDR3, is DTGVSQNPRHKITKRGQNVTFRCDPISEHNRLYWYRQTLGQGPEFLTYFQNEAQLEKSRLLSDRFSAERPKGSFSTLEIQRTEQGDSAMYLCASRTPPAGDEQFFGPGTRLTVL.

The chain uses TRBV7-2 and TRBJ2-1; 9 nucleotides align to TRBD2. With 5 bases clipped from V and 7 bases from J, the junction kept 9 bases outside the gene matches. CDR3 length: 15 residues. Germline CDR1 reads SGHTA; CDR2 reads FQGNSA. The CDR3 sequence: CASSGGSGGANEQFF. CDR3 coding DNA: TGTGCCAGCAGCGGTGGTAGCGGGGGTGCGAATGAGCAGTTCTTC.

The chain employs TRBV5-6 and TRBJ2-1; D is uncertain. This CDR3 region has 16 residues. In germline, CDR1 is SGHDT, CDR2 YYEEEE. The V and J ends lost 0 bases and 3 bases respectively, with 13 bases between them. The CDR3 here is CASSLGIDLVYNEQFF. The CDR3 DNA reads TGTGCCAGCAGCTTGGGTATAGATCTCGTCTACAATGAGCAGTTCTTC. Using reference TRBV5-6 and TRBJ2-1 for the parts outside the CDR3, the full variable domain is DAGVTQSPTHLIKTRGQQVTLRCSPKSGHDTVSWYQQALGQGPQFIFQYYEEEERQRGNFPDRFSGHQFPNYSSELNVNALLLGDSALYLCASSLGIDLVYNEQFFGPGTRLTVL.

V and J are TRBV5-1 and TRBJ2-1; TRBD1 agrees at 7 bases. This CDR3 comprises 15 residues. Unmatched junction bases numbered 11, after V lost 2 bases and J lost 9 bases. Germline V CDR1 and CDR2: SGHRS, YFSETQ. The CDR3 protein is CASSFSTGVGTEQFF. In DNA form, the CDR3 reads TGCGCCAGCAGCTTTTCCACAGGGGTAGGGACTGAGCAGTTCTTC.

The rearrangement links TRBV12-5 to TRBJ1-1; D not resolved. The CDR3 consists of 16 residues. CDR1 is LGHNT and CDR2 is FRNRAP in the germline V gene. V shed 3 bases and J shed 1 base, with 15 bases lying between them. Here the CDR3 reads CASGLLETTTNTEAFF. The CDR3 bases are TGTGCTAGTGGTTTATTGGAGACTACTACGAACACTGAAGCTTTCTTT.

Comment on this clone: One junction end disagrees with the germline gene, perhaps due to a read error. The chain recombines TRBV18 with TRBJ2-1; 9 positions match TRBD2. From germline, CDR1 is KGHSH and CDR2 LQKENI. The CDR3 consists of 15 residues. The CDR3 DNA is TGTGCCAGCGCACCCGTAGCGGGAGTCACGGATGAGCAGTTCTTC. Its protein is CASAPVAGVTDEQFF.

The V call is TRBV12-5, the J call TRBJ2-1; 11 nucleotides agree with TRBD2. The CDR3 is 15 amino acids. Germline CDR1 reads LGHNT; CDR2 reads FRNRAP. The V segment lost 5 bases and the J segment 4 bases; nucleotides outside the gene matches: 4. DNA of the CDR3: TGTGCTAGTGGTCTAGCGGGAGGCCGATACAATGAGCAGTTCTTC. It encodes CASGLAGGRYNEQFF.

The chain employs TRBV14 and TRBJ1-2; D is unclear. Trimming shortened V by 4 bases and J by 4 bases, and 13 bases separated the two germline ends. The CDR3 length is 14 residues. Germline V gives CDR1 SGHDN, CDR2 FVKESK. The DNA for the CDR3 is TGTGCCAGCAGCCCTCTGATACCCGGCTATGGCTACACCTTC. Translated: CASSPLIPGYGYTF.

Written as DNA, the CDR3 is TGTGCCAGCTCCCGGAGGGACGAGCAGTACTTC. Amino acids: CASSRRDEQYF. The V gene is TRBV7-9, the J gene TRBJ2-7; D possibly corresponds to TRBD2 (6 bases). This CDR3 region has 11 residues. The ends were cut back, 8 bases at V and 5 bases at J, with 10 bases in the middle. From germline, CDR1 is SEHNR and CDR2 FQNEAQ (reference sequence).

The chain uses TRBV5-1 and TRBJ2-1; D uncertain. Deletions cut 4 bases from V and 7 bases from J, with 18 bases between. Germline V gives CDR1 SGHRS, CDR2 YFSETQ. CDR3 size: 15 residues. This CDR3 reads CASSPFSPTVNEQFF. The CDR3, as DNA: TGCGCCAGCAGCCCGTTCTCCCCGACTGTGAATGAGCAGTTCTTC.

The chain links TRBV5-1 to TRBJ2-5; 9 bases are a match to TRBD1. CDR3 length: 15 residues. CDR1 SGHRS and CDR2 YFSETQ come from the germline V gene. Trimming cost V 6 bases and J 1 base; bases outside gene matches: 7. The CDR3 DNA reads TGCGCCAGCAACACAGGGGGCGCGAGCCAAGAGACCCAGTACTTC. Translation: CASNTGGASQETQYF. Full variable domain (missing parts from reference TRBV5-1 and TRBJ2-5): KAGVTQTPRYLIKTRGQQVTLSCSPISGHRSVSWYQQTPGQGLQFLFEYFSETQRNKGNFPGRFSGRQFSNSRSEMNVSTLELGDSALYLCASNTGGASQETQYFGPGTRLLVL.

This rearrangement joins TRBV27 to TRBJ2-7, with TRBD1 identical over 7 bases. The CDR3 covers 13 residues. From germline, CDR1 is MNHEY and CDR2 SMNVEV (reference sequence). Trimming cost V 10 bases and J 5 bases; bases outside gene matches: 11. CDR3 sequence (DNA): TGTGCCACCTCGGGACAGTATTCCCACGAGCAGTACTTC. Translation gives CATSGQYSHEQYF.

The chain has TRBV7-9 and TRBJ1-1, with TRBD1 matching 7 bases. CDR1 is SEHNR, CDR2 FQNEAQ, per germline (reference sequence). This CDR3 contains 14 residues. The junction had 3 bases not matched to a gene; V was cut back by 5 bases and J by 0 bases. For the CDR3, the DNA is TGTGCCAGCAGCACGACAGGGATGAACACTGAAGCTTTCTTT. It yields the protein CASSTTGMNTEAFF.

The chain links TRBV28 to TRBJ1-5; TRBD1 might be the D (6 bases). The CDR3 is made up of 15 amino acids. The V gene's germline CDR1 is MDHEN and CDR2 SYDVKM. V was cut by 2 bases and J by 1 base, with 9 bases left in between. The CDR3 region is CASSLHQGSNQPQHF. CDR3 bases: TGTGCCAGCAGTTTACACCAGGGGAGCAATCAGCCCCAGCATTTT.

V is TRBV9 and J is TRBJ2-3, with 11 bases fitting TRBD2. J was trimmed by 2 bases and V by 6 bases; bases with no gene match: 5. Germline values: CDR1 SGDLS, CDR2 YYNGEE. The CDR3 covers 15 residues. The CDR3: CASTGTSGNTDTQYF. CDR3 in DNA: TGTGCCAGCACCGGGACTAGCGGAAACACAGATACGCAGTATTTT.

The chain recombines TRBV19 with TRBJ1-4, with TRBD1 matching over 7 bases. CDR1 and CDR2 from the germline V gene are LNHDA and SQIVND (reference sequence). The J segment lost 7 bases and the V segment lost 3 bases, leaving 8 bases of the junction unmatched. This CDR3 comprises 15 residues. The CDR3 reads CASSIPQGIGEKLFF. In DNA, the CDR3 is TGTGCCAGTAGTATCCCACAGGGGATCGGTGAAAAACTGTTTTTT.

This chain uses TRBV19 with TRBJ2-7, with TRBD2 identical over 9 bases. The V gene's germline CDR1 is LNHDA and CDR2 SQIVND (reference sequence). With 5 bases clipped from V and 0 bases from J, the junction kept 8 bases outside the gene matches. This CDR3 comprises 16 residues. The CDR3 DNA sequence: TGTGCCAGTAGTCCCTCTAGCGGGGCCATCTCCTACGAGCAGTACTTC. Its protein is CASSPSSGAISYEQYF.

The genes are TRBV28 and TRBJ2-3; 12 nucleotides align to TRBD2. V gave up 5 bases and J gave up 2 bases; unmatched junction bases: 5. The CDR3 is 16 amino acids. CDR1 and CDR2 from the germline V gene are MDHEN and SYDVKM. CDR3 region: CASSPLAGGPTDTQYF. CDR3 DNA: TGTGCCAGCAGTCCTCTAGCGGGAGGGCCCACAGATACGCAGTATTTT.

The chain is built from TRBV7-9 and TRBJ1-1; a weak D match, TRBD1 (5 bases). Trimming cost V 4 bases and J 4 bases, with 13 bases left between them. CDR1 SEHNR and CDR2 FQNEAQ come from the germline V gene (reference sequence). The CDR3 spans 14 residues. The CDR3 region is CASSSQGGTTEAFF. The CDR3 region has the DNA TGTGCCAGCAGCTCCCAGGGTGGCACCACTGAAGCTTTCTTT.

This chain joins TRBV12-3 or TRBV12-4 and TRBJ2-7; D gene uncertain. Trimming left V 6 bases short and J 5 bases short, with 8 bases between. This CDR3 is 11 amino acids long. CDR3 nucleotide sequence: TGTGCCAGCAGCGCACGGGACGAGCAGTACTTC. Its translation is CASSARDEQYF.

The CDR3 here is CASSPPSSRRTEAFF. CDR3 bases: TGTGCCAGCTCACCACCCTCGTCACGCCGGACTGAAGCTTTCTTT. The V and J genes are TRBV18 and TRBJ1-1, with no clear D. There are 15 residues in the CDR3. V lost 0 bases and J lost 5, with 13 bases in between. The germline gives CDR1 KGHSH, CDR2 LQKENI.

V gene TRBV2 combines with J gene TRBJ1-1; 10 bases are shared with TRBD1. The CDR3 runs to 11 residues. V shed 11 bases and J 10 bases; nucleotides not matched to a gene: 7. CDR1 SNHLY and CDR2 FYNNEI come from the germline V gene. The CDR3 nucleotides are TGTGCCGGAGACAGGGGGCGATTAGCTTTCTTT. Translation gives CAGDRGRLAFF.

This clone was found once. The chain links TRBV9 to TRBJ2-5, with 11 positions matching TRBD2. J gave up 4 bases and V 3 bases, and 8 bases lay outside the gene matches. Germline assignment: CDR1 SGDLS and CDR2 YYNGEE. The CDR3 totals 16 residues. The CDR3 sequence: CASSGSVAGGRETQYF. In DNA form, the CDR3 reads TGTGCCAGCAGCGGGTCCGTAGCGGGGGGGCGAGAGACCCAGTACTTC.

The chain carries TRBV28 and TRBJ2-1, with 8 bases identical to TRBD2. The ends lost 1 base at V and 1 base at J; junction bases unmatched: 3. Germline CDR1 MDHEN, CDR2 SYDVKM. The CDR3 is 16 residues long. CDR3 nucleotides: TGTGCCAGCAGTTTATCTCCGGGAGGGTCCTACAATGAGCAGTTCTTC. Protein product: CASSLSPGGSYNEQFF.